This TCR beta chain was recorded in a study of blood T cell repertoires in COVID-19. Study as a whole: Collection of acute and convalescent COVID-19 samples took place in the United States, Italy and Spain. Sources were T cells, B-cell-depleted T cells, or PBMCs; the material itself was cDNA or gDNA.

The CDR3 runs to 17 residues. V shed 2 bases, J shed 0 bases, and the junction held 5 bases outside the gene matches. CDR1 and CDR2 (germline): MNHEY, SMNVEV (reference sequence). Authors' methods: Nucleated cell number was recorded as an estimate derived from reference gene primer amplification. Produced via immunoSEQ multiplex PCR; TCRdb's table is partial and in-frame only. The V and J calls and clone size come from that table; D and trimming were worked out from the DNA. Of approximately 74,000 clones listed, 91% are singletons. Source material: peripheral blood. This TCR came from a woman aged 55-69 years with active COVID-19. The chain joins TRBV27 to TRBJ2-7; TRBD2 matches 12 bases. CDR3 in amino acids: CASSLRASGRASYEQYF. The CDR3 region has the DNA TGTGCCAGCAGTTTACGGGCTAGCGGGAGGGCCTCCTACGAGCAGTACTTC.